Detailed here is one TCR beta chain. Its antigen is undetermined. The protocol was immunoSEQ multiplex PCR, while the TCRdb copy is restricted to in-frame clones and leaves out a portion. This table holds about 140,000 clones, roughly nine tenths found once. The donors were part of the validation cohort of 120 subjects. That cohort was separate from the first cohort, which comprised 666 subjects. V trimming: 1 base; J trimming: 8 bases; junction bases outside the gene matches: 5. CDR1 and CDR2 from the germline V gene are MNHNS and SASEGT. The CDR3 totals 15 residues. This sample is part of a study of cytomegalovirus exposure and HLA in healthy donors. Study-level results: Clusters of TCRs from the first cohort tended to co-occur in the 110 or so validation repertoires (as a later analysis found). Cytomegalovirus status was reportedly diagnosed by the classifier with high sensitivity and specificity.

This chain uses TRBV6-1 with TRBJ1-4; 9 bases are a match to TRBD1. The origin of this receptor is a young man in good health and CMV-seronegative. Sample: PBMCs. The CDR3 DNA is TGTGCCAGCAGTGAAGGGGACAGGGATCACGAAAAACTGTTTTTT. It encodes CASSEGDRDHEKLFF.